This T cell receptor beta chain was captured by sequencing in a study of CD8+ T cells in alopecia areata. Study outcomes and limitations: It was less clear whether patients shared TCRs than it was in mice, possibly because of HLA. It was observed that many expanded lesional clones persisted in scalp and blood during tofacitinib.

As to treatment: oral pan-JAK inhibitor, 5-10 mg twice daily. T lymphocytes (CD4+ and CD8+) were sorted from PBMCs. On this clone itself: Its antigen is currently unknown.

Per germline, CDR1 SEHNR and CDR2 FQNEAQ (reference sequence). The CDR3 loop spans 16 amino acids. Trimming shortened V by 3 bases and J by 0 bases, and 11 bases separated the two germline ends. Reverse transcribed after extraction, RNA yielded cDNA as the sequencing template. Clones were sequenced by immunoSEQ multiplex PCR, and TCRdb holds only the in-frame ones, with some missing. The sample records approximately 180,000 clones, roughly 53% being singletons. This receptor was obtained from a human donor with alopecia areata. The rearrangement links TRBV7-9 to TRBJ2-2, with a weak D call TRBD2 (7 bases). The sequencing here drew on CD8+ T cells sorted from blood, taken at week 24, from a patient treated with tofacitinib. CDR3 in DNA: TGTGCCAGCAGCTTTGCGGGGGCCACGAACACCGGGGAGCTGTTTTTT. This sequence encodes CASSFAGATNTGELFF.